The 6 T cell receptor beta chains presented below share a single source sample, sequenced in a study of PD-L1 blockade in urothelial cancer. Only in-frame clones appear in the TCRdb table, and some are missing; sequencing was by immunoSEQ multiplex PCR. Of approximately 70,000 clones in the sample, about 88% were seen once. The sequences come from PBMCs, collected around atezolizumab (anti-PD-L1) treatment. The receptor source for this set is a man in his fifties or sixties with urothelial cancer.

V usage is TRBV5-1 and J usage is TRBJ2-1; the match to TRBD2 covers 11 bases. Trimming removed 8 bases from V and 3 bases from J; junction bases left unmatched: 7. Germline CDR1 SGHRS, CDR2 YFSETQ. CDR3 length: 15 residues. The CDR3 DNA reads as TGCGCCAGTCGGGCGGGACTAGCGGACTACAATGAGCAGTTCTTC. Its protein product is CASRAGLADYNEQFF.

This rearrangement joins TRBV10-2 to TRBJ2-7, with a weak D call TRBD1 (6 bases). The CDR3 is 14 residues long. Trimming took 8 bases from V and 6 from J, leaving 20 bases between them. Germline lookup yields CDR1 WSHSY and CDR2 SAAADI. The DNA for the CDR3 is TGCGCCAGCGGAAACAGGGAAGGCTTGGGCGAGCAGTACTTC. It translates to CASGNREGLGEQYF.

The chain uses TRBV5-5 and TRBJ1-2, with 8 nucleotides matching TRBD1. CDR1 and CDR2 (germline): SGHKS, YYEKEE (reference sequence). With V trimmed by 4 bases and J by 2 bases, 4 bases remained unmatched. This CDR3 spans 14 amino acids. DNA for the CDR3: TGTGCCAGCAGCAGGGCAGGGGGCAACTATGGCTACACCTTC. It specifies CASSRAGGNYGYTF.

The chain couples TRBV6-5 to TRBJ2-3; a possible D gene is TRBD1 (6 bases). CDR1 is MNHEY, CDR2 SVGAGI, per germline. The CDR3 has 15 residues. Trimming pared 6 bases from V and 9 bases from J, leaving 22 bases between. The CDR3: CASRAPGQGLRTQYF. As DNA, the CDR3 is TGTGCCAGCAGGGCCCCGGGACAAGGACTTAGGACGCAGTATTTT.

The V gene is TRBV15, the J gene TRBJ2-6; TRBD1 is a possible D gene (5 bases). The CDR3 is 16 amino acids. CDR1 is LNHNV, CDR2 YYDKDF, per germline (reference sequence). V was trimmed by 1 base and J by 0 bases, leaving 7 bases between them. This CDR3 reads CATSRGRDSGANVLTF. The CDR3 nucleotides are TGTGCCACCAGCAGAGGCAGGGACTCTGGGGCCAACGTCCTGACTTTC.

This chain links TRBV10-3 with TRBJ2-3, with unresolved D. The ends were cut back, 0 bases at V and 6 bases at J, with 7 bases in the middle. This CDR3 region has 13 residues. CDR1 and CDR2 from the germline V gene are ENHRY and SYGVKD. The CDR3 DNA is TGTGCCATCAGTGAGTCCTTGAGGGATACGCAGTATTTT. Translating it yields CAISESLRDTQYF.